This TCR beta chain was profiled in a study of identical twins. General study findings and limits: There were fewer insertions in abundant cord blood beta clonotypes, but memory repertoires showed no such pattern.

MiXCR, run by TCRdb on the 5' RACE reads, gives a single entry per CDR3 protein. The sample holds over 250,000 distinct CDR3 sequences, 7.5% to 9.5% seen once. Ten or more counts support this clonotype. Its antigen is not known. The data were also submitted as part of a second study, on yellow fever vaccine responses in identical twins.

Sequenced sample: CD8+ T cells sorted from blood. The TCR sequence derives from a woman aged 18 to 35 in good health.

CDR3 sequence reads: CASSYVDKGELFF. CDR3 sequence (DNA): TGTGCCAGCAGTTACGTGGACAAGGGGGAGCTGTTTTTT. The chain is built from TRBV6-2 or TRBV6-3 and TRBJ2-2, with D perhaps matching TRBD1 (5 bases). Trimming stripped 2 bases from V and 8 bases from J, with 9 bases between. In germline, CDR1 is MNHEY, CDR2 SVGEGT. This CDR3 has 13 amino acids.